These T cell receptor beta chains were read from a single sample in a study of T cell changes during pregnancy in multiple sclerosis. Here immunoSEQ multiplex PCR was the method, and the copy in TCRdb shows in-frame clones only, minus some. The sample has about 80,000 clones; 94% are singletons. Sequences were derived from peripheral blood, sampled in the third trimester of pregnancy. These receptors originate from a female donor with multiple sclerosis, enrolled in a pregnancy study. CDR3s include the opening cysteine and the closing phenylalanine or tryptophan. D genes are given only for firm matches. Clone size is not always given. Where it is, it says once, few, many or a class for expanded clones.

abundance | j_gene | v_gene | d_gene | CDR3aa | CDR3nt
. | TRBJ2-5 | TRBV25-1 | . | CASREGETQYF | TGTGCCAGCAGGGAGGGAGAGACCCAGTACTTC
. | TRBJ2-2 | TRBV5-4 | TRBD2 | CASSPLTSGGNTGELFF | TGTGCCAGCAGCCCACTGACTAGCGGGGGCAACACCGGGGAGCTGTTTTTT
. | TRBJ1-5 | TRBV19 | TRBD1 | CASTGTGTNQPQHF | TGTGCCAGTACCGGGACAGGGACAAATCAGCCCCAGCATTTT
. | TRBJ1-2 | TRBV6-6 | TRBD1 | CASRPTGSYGYTF | TGTGCCAGCAGACCGACAGGGAGCTATGGCTACACCTTC
. | TRBJ1-1 | TRBV7-8 | . | CASSLARGNTEAFF | TGTGCCAGCAGCTTAGCTCGGGGAAATACTGAAGCTTTCTTT
. | TRBJ2-3 | TRBV10-3 | TRBD2 | CAINPGGAGDTQYF | TGTGCCATCAACCCCGGGGGGGCGGGAGATACGCAGTATTTT
once | TRBJ1-6 | TRBV2 | TRBD1 | CASNGGTGLNSPLHF | TGTGCCAGCAATGGGGGGACAGGGCTTAATTCACCCCTCCACTTT
. | TRBJ1-4 | TRBV7-2 | TRBD1 | CASSLQGTANEKLFF | TGTGCCAGCAGCTTACAGGGGACAGCTAATGAAAAACTGTTTTTT
once | TRBJ1-1 | TRBV6-1 | . | CASHGAANTEAFF | TGTGCCAGCCACGGAGCAGCGAACACTGAAGCTTTCTTT
. | TRBJ1-5 | TRBV6-1 | TRBD1 | CASADRGERPQHF | TGTGCCAGCGCAGACAGGGGCGAGCGGCCCCAGCATTTT
. | TRBJ2-1 | TRBV10-3 | TRBD1 | CAIRQGADEQFF | TGTGCCATCAGACAGGGGGCCGATGAGCAGTTCTTC
. | TRBJ1-5 | TRBV7-8 | . | CASSLTPPRGYNQPQHF | TGTGCCAGCAGCTTAACACCCCCTCGAGGGTACAATCAGCCCCAGCATTTT
. | TRBJ2-1 | TRBV4-2 | . | CASSQDPTSFEQFF | TGTGCCAGCAGCCAAGATCCGACTAGTTTTGAGCAGTTCTTC
. | TRBJ2-1 | TRBV25-1 | . | CASSRQGMSYNEQFF | TGTGCCAGCAGTCGCCAGGGAATGAGCTACAATGAGCAGTTCTTC
. | TRBJ1-3 | TRBV6-5 | . | CASTPGGNTIYF | TGTGCCAGCACACCAGGAGGAAACACCATATATTTT
. | TRBJ1-1 | TRBV27 | TRBD1 | CASSPGTGTEAFF | TGTGCCAGCAGTCCGGGGACAGGGACTGAAGCTTTCTTT
. | TRBJ1-2 | TRBV7-3 | . | CASSHGQYYGYTF | TGTGCCAGCAGCCATGGACAGTACTATGGCTACACCTTC
. | TRBJ1-5 | TRBV4-1 | . | CASSQETGLAFGNQPQHF | TGCGCCAGCAGCCAAGAGACAGGTTTAGCCTTTGGGAATCAGCCCCAGCATTTT
once | TRBJ1-2 | TRBV11-2 | . | CASSLDGREGLNYGYTF | TGTGCCAGCAGCTTAGATGGGAGGGAGGGGCTTAACTATGGCTACACCTTC
. | TRBJ2-2 | TRBV11-3 | TRBD2 | CASSPPGGGTGELFF | TGTGCCAGCAGCCCCCCGGGGGGTGGTACCGGGGAGCTGTTTTTT
. | TRBJ2-4 | TRBV13 | TRBD1 | CASSGQGMVNIQYF | TGTGCCAGCAGCGGACAGGGGATGGTGAACATTCAGTACTTC
. | TRBJ1-5 | TRBV5-6 | . | CASSNPQGESQPQHF | TGTGCCAGCAGCAACCCCCAGGGCGAGAGTCAGCCCCAGCATTTT
. | TRBJ2-2 | TRBV11-3 | . | CASSPRAGELFF | TGTGCCAGCAGCCCCAGGGCCGGGGAGCTGTTTTTT